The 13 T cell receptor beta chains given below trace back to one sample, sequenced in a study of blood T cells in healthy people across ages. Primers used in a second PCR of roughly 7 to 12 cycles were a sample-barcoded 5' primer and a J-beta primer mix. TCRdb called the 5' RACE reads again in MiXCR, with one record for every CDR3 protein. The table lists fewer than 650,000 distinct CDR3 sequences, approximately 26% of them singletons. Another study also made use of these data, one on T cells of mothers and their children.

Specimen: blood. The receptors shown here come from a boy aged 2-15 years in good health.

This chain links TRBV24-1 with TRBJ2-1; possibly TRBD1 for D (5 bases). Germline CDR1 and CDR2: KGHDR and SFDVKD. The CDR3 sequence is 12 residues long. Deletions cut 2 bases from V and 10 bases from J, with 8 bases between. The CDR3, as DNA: TGTGCCACCAGTGATTATGGGGCAGAGCAGTTCTTC. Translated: CATSDYGAEQFF.

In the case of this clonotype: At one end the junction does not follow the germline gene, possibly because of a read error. This CDR3 is CASSLVVDTEAFF. The CDR3 nucleotides read TGTGCCAGCAGTTTAGTGGTGGACACCGAAGCTTTCTTT. The V and J genes are TRBV27 and TRBJ1-1; weak D call: TRBD1 (5 bases). The CDR3 has 13 residues. The germline V gene encodes CDR1 MNHEY and CDR2 SMNVEV (reference sequence).

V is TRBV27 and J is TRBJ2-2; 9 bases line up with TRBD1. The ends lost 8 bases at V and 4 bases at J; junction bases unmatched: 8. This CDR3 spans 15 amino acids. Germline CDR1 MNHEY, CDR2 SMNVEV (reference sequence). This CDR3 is CASGLQGATTGELFF. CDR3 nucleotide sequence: TGTGCCAGCGGGCTACAGGGGGCGACCACCGGGGAGCTGTTTTTT.

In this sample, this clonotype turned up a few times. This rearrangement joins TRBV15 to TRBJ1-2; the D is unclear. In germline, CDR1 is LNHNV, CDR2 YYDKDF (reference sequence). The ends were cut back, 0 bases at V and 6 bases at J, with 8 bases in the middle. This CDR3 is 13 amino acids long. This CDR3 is CATSRDRHHGYTF. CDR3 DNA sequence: TGTGCCACCAGCAGAGACAGGCACCATGGCTACACCTTC.

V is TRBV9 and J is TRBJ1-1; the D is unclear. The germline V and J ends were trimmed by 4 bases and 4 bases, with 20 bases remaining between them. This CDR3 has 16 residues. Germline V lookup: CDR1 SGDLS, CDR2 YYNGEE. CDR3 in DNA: TGTGCCAGCAGCCCCTTGAACTGGAGGGTTCCCACTGAAGCTTTCTTT. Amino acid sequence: CASSPLNWRVPTEAFF.

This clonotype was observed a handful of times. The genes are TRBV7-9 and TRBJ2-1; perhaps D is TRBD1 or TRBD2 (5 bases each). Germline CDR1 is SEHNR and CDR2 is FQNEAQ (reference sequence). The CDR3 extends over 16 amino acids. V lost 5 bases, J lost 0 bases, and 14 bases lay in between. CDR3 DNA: TGTGCCAGCAGCACTCGGGACCGGAGCTCCTACAATGAGCAGTTCTTC. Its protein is CASSTRDRSSYNEQFF.

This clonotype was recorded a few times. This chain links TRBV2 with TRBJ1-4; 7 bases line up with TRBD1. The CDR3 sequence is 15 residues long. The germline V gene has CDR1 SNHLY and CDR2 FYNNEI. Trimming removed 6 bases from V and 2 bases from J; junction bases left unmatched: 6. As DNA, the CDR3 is TGTGCCAGCAGACTTAACAGGGGCACTAATGAAAAACTGTTTTTT. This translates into CASRLNRGTNEKLFF.

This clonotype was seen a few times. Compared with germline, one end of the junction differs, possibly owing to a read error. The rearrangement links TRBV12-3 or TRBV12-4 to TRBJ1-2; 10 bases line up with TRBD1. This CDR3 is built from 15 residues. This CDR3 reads CASSTGTGDLYGYTF. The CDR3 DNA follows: TGCGCCAGCAGTACAGGGACAGGGGACCTCTATGGCTACACCTTC.

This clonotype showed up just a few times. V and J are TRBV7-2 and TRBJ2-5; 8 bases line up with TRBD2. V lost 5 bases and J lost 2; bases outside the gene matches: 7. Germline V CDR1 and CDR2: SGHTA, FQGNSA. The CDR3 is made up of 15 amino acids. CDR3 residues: CASSMFASGQETQYF. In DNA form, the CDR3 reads TGTGCCAGCAGCATGTTTGCTAGCGGGCAAGAGACCCAGTACTTC.

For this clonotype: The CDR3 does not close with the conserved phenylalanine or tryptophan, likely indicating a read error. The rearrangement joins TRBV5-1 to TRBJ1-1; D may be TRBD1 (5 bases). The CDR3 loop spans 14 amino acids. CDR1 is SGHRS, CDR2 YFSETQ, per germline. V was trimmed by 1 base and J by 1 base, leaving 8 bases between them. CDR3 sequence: CASSLMGRNTEAFL. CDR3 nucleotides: TGCGCCAGCAGCTTGATGGGACGGAACACTGAAGCTTTCCTT.

As DNA, the CDR3 is TGCAGCGTGGAGGGGCCCGGGACAGGGGGTAACTATGGCTACACCTTC. Residues: CSVEGPGTGGNYGYTF. The chain combines TRBV29-1 with TRBJ1-2; 11 nucleotides agree with TRBD1. The CDR3 has 16 residues. Trimming removed 6 bases from V and 1 base from J; junction bases left unmatched: 10. The V gene's germline CDR1 is SQVTM and CDR2 ANQGSEA.

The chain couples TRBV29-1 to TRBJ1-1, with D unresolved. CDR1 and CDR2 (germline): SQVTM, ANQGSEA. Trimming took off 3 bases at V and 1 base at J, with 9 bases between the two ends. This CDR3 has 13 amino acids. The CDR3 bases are TGCAGCGTTGACCCAGGAGGGAACACTGAAGCTTTCTTT. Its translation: CSVDPGGNTEAFF.

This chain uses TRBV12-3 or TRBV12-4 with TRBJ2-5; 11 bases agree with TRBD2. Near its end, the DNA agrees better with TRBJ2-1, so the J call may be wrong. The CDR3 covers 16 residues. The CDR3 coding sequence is TGTGCCAGCAGGGGCCCTAGCGGGGGGTACTACAATGAGCAGTTCTTC. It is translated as CASRGPSGGYYNEQFF.